These T cell receptor beta chains were read from a single sample in a study of blood T cell repertoires in COVID-19. Using immunoSEQ multiplex PCR, the repertoire was profiled, and TCRdb retains in-frame clones only, with some absent. The profile shows 30,000 to 45,000 clones, roughly nine tenths of them singletons. The specimen sequenced was peripheral blood. Source of these receptors: a man aged 50-60 years with active COVID-19. Both conserved end residues are part of each CDR3. Fields, in order: clone size, D gene, V gene, J gene, CDR3 protein, CDR3 DNA. A D gene is named only where the DNA matches it firmly. The size entry is marked missing in some rows and otherwise reads once, few, many or a size class.

abundance: NA
d_gene: NA
v_gene: TRBV3-1/TRBV3-2
j_gene: TRBJ1-3
CDR3aa: CASSPSDTSSGNTIYF
CDR3nt: TGTGCCAGCAGTCCATCGGACACTTCCTCTGGAAACACCATATATTTT

abundance: NA
d_gene: NA
v_gene: TRBV18
j_gene: TRBJ1-2
CDR3aa: CASSPRTQGRGYTF
CDR3nt: TGTGCCAGCTCACCCCGAACACAGGGACGTGGCTACACCTTC

abundance: once
d_gene: TRBD2
v_gene: TRBV3-1/TRBV3-2
j_gene: TRBJ2-1
CDR3aa: CASSPRKTSGQFF
CDR3nt: TGTGCCAGCAGCCCACGTAAGACTAGCGGGCAGTTCTTC

abundance: NA
d_gene: TRBD1
v_gene: TRBV9
j_gene: TRBJ2-7
CDR3aa: CASSADRGSYEQYF
CDR3nt: TGTGCCAGCAGCGCGGACAGGGGCTCCTACGAGCAGTACTTC

abundance: once
d_gene: NA
v_gene: TRBV3-1/TRBV3-2
j_gene: TRBJ2-5
CDR3aa: CASSPSARQETQYF
CDR3nt: TGTGCCAGCAGCCCCTCCGCCAGGCAAGAGACCCAGTACTTC

abundance: once
d_gene: NA
v_gene: TRBV18
j_gene: TRBJ2-1
CDR3aa: CASSSNRGGSYNEQFF
CDR3nt: TGTGCCAGCTCATCCAACAGGGGGGGCTCCTACAATGAGCAGTTCTTC

abundance: once
d_gene: TRBD1
v_gene: TRBV10-3
j_gene: TRBJ1-2
CDR3aa: CAISETGGVNGYTF
CDR3nt: TGTGCCATCAGTGAAACAGGGGGTGTCAATGGCTACACCTTC

abundance: NA
d_gene: TRBD2
v_gene: TRBV29-1
j_gene: TRBJ2-7
CDR3aa: CSVVSHPGLIYEQYF
CDR3nt: TGCAGCGTTGTTTCCCACCCGGGACTAATCTACGAGCAGTACTTC

abundance: NA
d_gene: NA
v_gene: TRBV5-5
j_gene: TRBJ1-5
CDR3aa: CASSTIEFNQPQHF
CDR3nt: TGTGCCAGCAGCACCATAGAGTTCAATCAGCCCCAGCATTTT

abundance: NA
d_gene: NA
v_gene: TRBV30
j_gene: TRBJ2-7
CDR3aa: CAWNYRRGTEQYF
CDR3nt: TGTGCCTGGAACTACCGTCGGGGGACCGAGCAGTACTTC

abundance: NA
d_gene: NA
v_gene: TRBV6-1
j_gene: TRBJ2-3
CDR3aa: CASSEAGGHTDTQYF
CDR3nt: TGTGCCAGCAGTGAAGCTGGGGGACACACAGATACGCAGTATTTT

abundance: NA
d_gene: NA
v_gene: TRBV10-3
j_gene: TRBJ1-4
CDR3aa: CAISESAGGRGEKLFF
CDR3nt: TGTGCCATCAGTGAGTCCGCCGGGGGAAGAGGTGAAAAACTGTTTTTT

abundance: NA
d_gene: NA
v_gene: TRBV2
j_gene: TRBJ2-5
CDR3aa: CASSDDRRETQYF
CDR3nt: TGTGCCAGCAGTGACGACAGGAGGGAGACCCAGTACTTC

abundance: NA
d_gene: NA
v_gene: TRBV5-1
j_gene: TRBJ1-2
CDR3aa: CASSSGQTNYGYTF
CDR3nt: TGCGCCAGCAGCTCTGGACAGACTAACTATGGCTACACCTTC

abundance: NA
d_gene: TRBD2
v_gene: TRBV29-1
j_gene: TRBJ2-5
CDR3aa: CSVQIAGGEETQYF
CDR3nt: TGCAGCGTTCAAATAGCGGGGGGGGAGGAGACCCAGTACTTC

abundance: once
d_gene: NA
v_gene: TRBV18
j_gene: TRBJ2-7
CDR3aa: CASSPLQASSYEQYF
CDR3nt: TGTGCCAGCTCACCACTGCAGGCAAGCTCCTACGAGCAGTACTTC

abundance: NA
d_gene: TRBD1
v_gene: TRBV18
j_gene: TRBJ2-5
CDR3aa: CASSLGQGQQETQYF
CDR3nt: TGTGCCAGCTCACTCGGACAGGGCCAGCAAGAGACCCAGTACTTC

abundance: NA
d_gene: NA
v_gene: TRBV15
j_gene: TRBJ1-4
CDR3aa: CATSRGSSATNEKLFF
CDR3nt: TGTGCCACCAGCAGAGGAAGTAGTGCAACTAATGAAAAACTGTTTTTT

abundance: NA
d_gene: NA
v_gene: TRBV5-1
j_gene: TRBJ1-2
CDR3aa: CASSSRTETYGYTF
CDR3nt: TGCGCCAGCAGTTCCCGGACTGAGACGTATGGCTACACCTTC

abundance: NA
d_gene: TRBD2
v_gene: TRBV3-1/TRBV3-2
j_gene: TRBJ2-2
CDR3aa: CASSTRLAGTGELFF
CDR3nt: TGTGCCAGCAGCACGCGACTAGCGGGAACCGGGGAGCTGTTTTTT

abundance: NA
d_gene: NA
v_gene: TRBV3-1/TRBV3-2
j_gene: TRBJ1-1
CDR3aa: CASSQQGKGTEAFF
CDR3nt: TGTGCCAGCAGCCAGCAGGGGAAGGGGACTGAAGCTTTCTTT

abundance: NA
d_gene: TRBD1
v_gene: TRBV5-1
j_gene: TRBJ2-1
CDR3aa: CASSPDRDYQFF
CDR3nt: TGCGCCAGCAGCCCAGACAGGGATTATCAGTTCTTC